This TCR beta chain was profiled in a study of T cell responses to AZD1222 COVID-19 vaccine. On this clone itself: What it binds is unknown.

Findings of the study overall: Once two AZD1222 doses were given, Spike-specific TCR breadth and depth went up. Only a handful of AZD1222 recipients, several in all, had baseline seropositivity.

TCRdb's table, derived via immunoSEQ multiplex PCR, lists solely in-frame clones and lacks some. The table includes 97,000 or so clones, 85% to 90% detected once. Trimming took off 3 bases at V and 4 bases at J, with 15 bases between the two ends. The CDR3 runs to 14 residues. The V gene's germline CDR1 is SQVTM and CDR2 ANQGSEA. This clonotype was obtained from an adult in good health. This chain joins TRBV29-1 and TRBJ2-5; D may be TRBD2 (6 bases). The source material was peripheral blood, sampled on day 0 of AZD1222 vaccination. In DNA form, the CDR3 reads TGCAGCGTTGAGGAGGGCAGATCGGGAGAGACCCAGTACTTC. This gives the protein CSVEEGRSGETQYF.